Each of the 18 T cell receptor beta chains below was sequenced from the same sample in a study of CD8+ T cells in alopecia areata (dated by TCRdb to between 2017 and 2018). Preparation of the library involved the immunoSEQ multiplex PCR assay. RNA was extracted from all samples and reverse transcribed into cDNA as template for TCR sequencing. TCRdb carries this immuneACCESS record with in-frame sequences only. Its versions omit some clonotypes, under half of them owing to an unresolved V gene in the studies checked, with the rest unexplained. This sample comprises about 110,000 clones, 55% to 60% of them detected only once. The top ten hold 20% to 30% of the sample. The sequencing sample was made of NKG2D-low CD8+ T cells sorted from blood. The sample's cell subset or site label is to be understood as: sorted CD8+ NKG2D-low blood T cells. These receptor sequences come from a human donor with alopecia areata.

The sample holds a few counts of this clone. The chain couples TRBV28 to TRBJ1-5, with 7 bases matching TRBD1. The V segment lost 6 bases and the J segment 4 bases; nucleotides outside the gene matches: 6. The CDR3 is made up of 14 amino acids. CDR1 and CDR2 from the germline V gene are MDHEN and SYDVKM. The CDR3 protein is CASSYRDSNQPQHF. In DNA, the CDR3 is TGTGCCAGCAGCTACCGGGACAGTAATCAGCCCCAGCATTTT.

The J gene is TRBJ1-5, the V gene TRBV25-1; D call uncertain. CDR3 length: 14 amino acids. V gave up 4 bases and J gave up 1 base, with 8 bases separating them. Germline assignment: CDR1 MGHDK and CDR2 SYGVNS. The chain's CDR3 is CASSGFDSNQPQHF. CDR3 nucleotides: TGTGCCAGCAGTGGGTTTGACAGCAATCAGCCCCAGCATTTT.

The gene calls are TRBV7-8 and TRBJ2-5, with a tentative D call TRBD2 (6 bases). From germline, CDR1 is SGHVS and CDR2 FQNEAQ. The CDR3 is 15 amino acids. Between the trimmed V and J ends, which lost 5 bases and 5 bases, there was a span of 18 bases. In nucleotides, the CDR3 is TGTGCCAGCAGCCCAACGCGGGCTAGCGTTGAGACCCAGTACTTC. Protein sequence: CASSPTRASVETQYF.

The J gene is TRBJ2-3, the V gene TRBV27; D is ambiguous. The ends were cut back, 3 bases at V and 0 bases at J, with 4 bases in the middle. The CDR3 spans 13 residues. In germline, CDR1 is MNHEY, CDR2 SMNVEV (reference sequence). CDR3 amino acids: CASSFVSTDTQYF. CDR3 bases: TGTGCCAGCAGTTTTGTTAGCACAGATACGCAGTATTTT.

This clone was observed a handful of times. The rearrangement uses TRBV7-9 and TRBJ2-3; D is unclear. The CDR3 runs 13 residues. V was pared by 5 bases and J by 5 bases, with 11 bases between. Germline V gene sequence: CDR1 SEHNR, CDR2 FQNEAQ (reference sequence). The chain's CDR3 is CASSLPAKDTQYF. The CDR3 DNA is TGTGCCAGCAGCCTCCCAGCTAAAGATACGCAGTATTTT.

This chain joins TRBV7-6 and TRBJ2-3; 8 bases are a match to TRBD2. The V gene end was trimmed by 4 bases and the J gene end by 4 bases; junction bases not matched to a gene: 10. Germline-derived CDR1 and CDR2 are SGHVS and FNYEAQ. The CDR3 length is 16 residues. The CDR3 sequence: CASSSISGGPSDTQYF. The CDR3 DNA is TGTGCCAGCAGCTCCATTTCGGGAGGGCCCTCAGATACGCAGTATTTT.

The chain carries TRBV5-1 and TRBJ2-5; a possible D gene is TRBD2 (5 bases). The V end was cut by 4 bases, the J end by 5 bases, with 18 bases between. CDR1 and CDR2 from the germline V gene are SGHRS and YFSETQ. The CDR3 has 15 residues. The CDR3 nucleotides read TGCGCCAGCAGCGGAACTAGTTCCCCTCACGAGACCCAGTACTTC. As protein: CASSGTSSPHETQYF.

This clone was recorded a few times. The V call is TRBV13, the J call TRBJ2-1, with D possibly TRBD2 on 5 matching bases. Per germline, CDR1 PRHDT and CDR2 FYEKMQ (reference sequence). The ends were cut back, 5 bases at V and 10 bases at J, with 18 bases in the middle. The CDR3 sequence is 14 residues long. The CDR3 DNA reads as TGTGCCAGCAGCCGCGGGCTACCTCCGGTCGAGCAGTTCTTC. It specifies CASSRGLPPVEQFF.

This clone was observed a few times. This CDR3 is also generated by other DNA sequences in the sample. The chain joins TRBV6-5 to TRBJ2-7, with D perhaps assigned TRBD1 or TRBD2 (5 bases each). The germline CDR1 and CDR2 sequences are MNHEY and SVGAGI. V lost 0 bases, J lost 0 bases, and 6 bases lay in between. The CDR3 has 14 amino acids. The CDR3 spells CASSYSGGSYEQYF. The CDR3 region has the DNA TGTGCCAGCAGTTACTCTGGGGGCTCCTACGAGCAGTACTTC.

This clone came up a few times. V and J are TRBV28 and TRBJ2-1, with D unresolved. Trimming took 5 bases from V and 10 from J, leaving 15 bases between them. In germline, CDR1 is MDHEN, CDR2 SYDVKM. The CDR3 loop spans 13 amino acids. For the CDR3, the DNA is TGTGCCAGCAGTCTCTCGGCCCGACGGGAGCAGTTCTTC. Its translation is CASSLSARREQFF.

The J gene is TRBJ1-4, the V gene TRBV7-9; perhaps TRBD1 as D (5 bases). The ends were cut back, 5 bases at V and 0 bases at J, with 13 bases in the middle. Germline V gives CDR1 SEHNR, CDR2 FQNEAQ (reference sequence). The CDR3 has 16 amino acids. CDR3 sequence (DNA): TGTGCCAGCAGCAGGGACCGGAGTACAACTAATGAAAAACTGTTTTTT. Its protein is CASSRDRSTTNEKLFF.

This clone came up a few times. The V call is TRBV14, the J call TRBJ2-5, with TRBD1 matching 7 bases. The J segment lost 5 bases and the V segment lost 3 bases, leaving 12 bases of the junction unmatched. This CDR3 is 16 amino acids long. CDR1 SGHDN and CDR2 FVKESK come from the germline V gene. This CDR3 reads CASSHGDRARRETQYF. As DNA, the CDR3 is TGTGCCAGCAGCCATGGAGACAGGGCGAGGCGGGAGACCCAGTACTTC.

The rearrangement links TRBV15 to TRBJ1-5; 9 bases are a match to TRBD1. The CDR3 is 17 amino acids. Looked up from germline, CDR1 is LNHNV and CDR2 is YYDKDF (reference sequence). Trimming removed 3 bases from V and 0 bases from J; junction bases left unmatched: 6. The CDR3 sequence: CATSRIQGARSNQPQHF. CDR3 bases: TGTGCCACCAGCAGGATACAGGGGGCGCGTAGCAATCAGCCCCAGCATTTT. The variable domain in full, with the rest retrieved from reference TRBV15 and TRBJ1-5, is DAMVIQNPRYQVTQFGKPVTLSCSQTLNHNVMYWYQQKSSQAPKLLFHYYDKDFNNEADTPDNFQSRRPNTSFCFLDIRSPGLGDTAMYLCATSRIQGARSNQPQHFGDGTRLSIL.

The chain links TRBV19 to TRBJ2-7; possible D gene TRBD2, 6 bases. Between the trimmed V and J ends, which lost 4 bases and 2 bases, there was a span of 15 bases. The germline V gene has CDR1 LNHDA and CDR2 SQIVND (reference sequence). The CDR3 contains 15 residues. The CDR3 loop is CASSTEGRGTYEQYF. The CDR3 nucleotides read TGTGCCAGTAGTACCGAAGGGCGGGGTACCTACGAGCAGTACTTC.

This clone was found once. This chain connects TRBV4-1 to TRBJ1-1; D is unclear. Trimming removed 1 base at V and 1 base at J, with 7 bases between. Looked up from germline, CDR1 is MGHRA and CDR2 is YSYEKL. This CDR3 has 14 residues. The CDR3 loop reads CASSQGGGNTEAFF. CDR3 nucleotides: TGCGCCAGCAGCCAAGGTGGCGGGAACACTGAAGCTTTCTTT.

This clone was seen only once. The chain joins TRBV29-1 to TRBJ1-1; tentative D call: TRBD1 (5 bases). The germline V gene has CDR1 SQVTM and CDR2 ANQGSEA. This CDR3 region has 13 residues. Between the trimmed V and J ends, which lost 5 bases and 1 base, there was a span of 11 bases. CDR3 coding DNA: TGCAGCGTTTTCTCAGGACAGAACACTGAAGCTTTCTTT. The encoded protein is CSVFSGQNTEAFF.

The J gene is TRBJ1-1, the V gene TRBV6-1, with 9 nucleotides matching TRBD1. Germline CDR1 is MNHNS and CDR2 is SASEGT. The CDR3 is 15 amino acids. Losses at the gene ends were 6 bases for V and 1 base for J; bases not matched to a gene: 6. The CDR3, as DNA: TGTGCCAGCAGGATGGGACAGGGCAGGAACACTGAAGCTTTCTTT. Translating gives CASRMGQGRNTEAFF.

This clone was picked up a small number of times. The gene calls are TRBV6-5 and TRBJ2-7; the D gene could be TRBD1 or TRBD2 (6 bases each). The CDR3 has 13 residues. Germline CDR1 reads MNHEY; CDR2 reads SVGAGI. Trimming pared 10 bases from V and 2 bases from J, leaving 15 bases between. The CDR3 DNA sequence: TGTGCCACCAGAACAGGGAGGACCTACGAGCAGTACTTC. Translation: CATRTGRTYEQYF.